What follows are 2 T cell receptor beta chains derived from one specimen sequenced in a study of blood T cell repertoires in COVID-19. Some clones are missing from TCRdb's copy, which holds only in-frame ones; the method was immunoSEQ multiplex PCR. Of nearly 250,000 clones in the sample, roughly 88% were seen once. Sequenced sample: PBMCs or T cells enriched from blood (not recorded which). All receptors derive from a woman in her fifties or sixties who had recovered from COVID-19.

CDR3 amino acids: CASTPTGLGNTIYF. The CDR3 DNA sequence: TGTGCCAGTACTCCGACAGGGCTTGGAAACACCATATATTTT. The chain recombines TRBV19 with TRBJ1-3, with 7 bases fitting TRBD1. This CDR3 has 14 residues. The germline CDR1 and CDR2 sequences are LNHDA and SQIVND (reference sequence). The J segment lost 3 bases and the V segment lost 7 bases, leaving 6 bases of the junction unmatched.

This clone came up once. The chain couples TRBV5-1 to TRBJ2-5; 9 bases are a match to TRBD1. This CDR3 comprises 15 residues. Trimming took 2 bases from V and 4 from J; bases not matched to a gene: 6. Germline V gene sequence: CDR1 SGHRS, CDR2 YFSETQ. CDR3 loop: CASSFLQGARETQYF. In nucleotides, the CDR3 is TGCGCCAGCAGCTTCCTACAGGGGGCTCGAGAGACCCAGTACTTC. Full variable domain (rest looked up from reference TRBV5-1 and TRBJ2-5): KAGVTQTPRYLIKTRGQQVTLSCSPISGHRSVSWYQQTPGQGLQFLFEYFSETQRNKGNFPGRFSGRQFSNSRSEMNVSTLELGDSALYLCASSFLQGARETQYFGPGTRLLVL.